This TCR beta chain was sequenced during a study of T-cell memory formation after mild COVID-19. The CDR3 sequence is 14 residues long. Deletions cut 8 bases from V and 1 base from J, with 14 bases between. The germline CDR1 and CDR2 sequences are MGHDK and SYGVNS. This clonotype was seen only a few times. TCRdb passed the 5' RACE reads through MiXCR, listing each CDR3 protein once. The data contain 550,000 to 700,000 distinct CDR3 sequences, approximately 15% of them singletons. The chain links TRBV25-1 to TRBJ1-1; D gene ambiguous. Source material: PBMCs or a T cell subset sorted from them (not recorded which). The clonotype comes from an adult woman who had mild COVID-19 (a few samples of this study predate the infection). Cell type and time point are not known. The CDR3: CASGPGGSNTEAFF. As DNA, the CDR3 is TGTGCCAGCGGACCTGGAGGGTCGAACACTGAAGCTTTCTTT.